Sequencing of this TCR beta chain was carried out in a study of control samples from healthy donors and cancer patients. V lost 2 bases and J 7 bases, leaving 15 bases between the germline ends. Per germline, CDR1 MNHEY and CDR2 SMNVEV (reference sequence). This CDR3 contains 15 residues. Profiling relied on immunoSEQ multiplex PCR, and the TCRdb table lists in-frame clones only, not all of them. The sample includes some 96,000 clones, approximately 95% seen only once; the top ten take 8%. The receptor's source is a man between 18 and 35 years old in good health. Sequenced material: blood. The rearrangement uses TRBV27 and TRBJ1-5; possible D gene TRBD1, 6 bases. The CDR3: CASSLIGQLGQPQHF. In DNA, the CDR3 is TGTGCCAGCAGTTTAATTGGACAGCTCGGACAGCCCCAGCATTTT.